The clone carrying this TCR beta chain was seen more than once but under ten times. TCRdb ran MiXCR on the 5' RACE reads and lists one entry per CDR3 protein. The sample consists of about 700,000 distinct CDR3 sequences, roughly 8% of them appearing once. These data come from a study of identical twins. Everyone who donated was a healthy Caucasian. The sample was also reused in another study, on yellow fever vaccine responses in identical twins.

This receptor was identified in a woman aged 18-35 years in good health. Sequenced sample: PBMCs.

CDR3 region: CASSESMYQPQHF. The CDR3 coding sequence is TGTGCCAGCTCAGAGTCGATGTATCAGCCCCAGCATTTT. The V gene is TRBV18, the J gene TRBJ1-5; no firm D call. The V and J ends lost 5 bases and 5 bases respectively, with 10 bases between them. The length of the CDR3 is 13 residues. CDR1 and CDR2 from the germline V gene are KGHSH and LQKENI.